In its sample, the clone carrying this T cell receptor (beta chain) was seen a few times. The antigen is undetermined. Specified time point: late sampling 161 to 241 days after vaccination in a few convalescent patients. The sample's treatment: approximately 9-day PBMC culture with coronavirus spike peptide pools or control peptides (ViraFEST assay). The dates of positive PCR tests extended from March through December 2020 and came before the US Alpha, Beta and Delta variants. Between the trimmed V and J ends, which lost 0 bases and 3 bases, there was a span of 8 bases. The CDR3 covers 13 residues. Germline V CDR1 and CDR2: DFQATT, SNEGSKA (reference sequence). Sequencing of DNA taken from cultured CD4+ T cells relied on the Oncomine TCR Beta short-read assay. TCRdb reprocessed the PCR reads with MiXCR, giving one entry per CDR3 protein. Here the sample spans tens of thousands of distinct CDR3 sequences, 32% being singletons.

This entry belongs to a study of vaccination and CD4 T cells after COVID-19. Study-level information: No peptide, an HIV-1 Nef pool, or a CEFX pool was what each control culture received.

This TCR was sampled from a human donor who had recovered from COVID-19. This specimen consisted of CD4+ T cells from blood, cultured in vitro, obtained about 7 months after SARS-CoV-2 vaccination. The rearrangement uses TRBV20-1 and TRBJ1-2; D remains unclear. The CDR3 loop reads CSARDPQHYGYTF. Here the CDR3 DNA reads TGCAGTGCTAGAGATCCACAGCACTATGGCTACACCTTC.